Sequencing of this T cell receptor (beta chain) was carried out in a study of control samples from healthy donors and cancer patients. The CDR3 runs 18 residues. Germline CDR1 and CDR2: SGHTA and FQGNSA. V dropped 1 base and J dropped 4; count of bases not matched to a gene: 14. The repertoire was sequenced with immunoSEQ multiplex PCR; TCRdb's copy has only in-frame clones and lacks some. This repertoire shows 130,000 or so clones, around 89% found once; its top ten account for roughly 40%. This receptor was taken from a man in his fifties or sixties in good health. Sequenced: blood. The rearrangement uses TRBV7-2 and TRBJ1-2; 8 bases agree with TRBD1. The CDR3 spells CASSLESFRTGRGYGYTF. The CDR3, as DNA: TGTGCCAGCAGCTTAGAATCGTTTCGGACAGGGAGGGGCTATGGCTACACCTTC.